This TCR beta chain was obtained from a study of T cells in Graves' hyperthyroidism and ophthalmopathy. General observations from the study: A 13 V-J signature model discriminated ophthalmopathy versus stable hyperthyroidism.

As for this clonotype: Its antigen is currently unknown.

The V end was cut by 6 bases, the J end by 5 bases, with 22 bases between. Germline CDR1 is MDHEN and CDR2 is SYDVKM. This CDR3 is 16 amino acids long. The patients, who ranged from 18 to 65 in age, presented with newly diagnosed hyperthyroidism lasting under 2 months. The TCR beta CDR3 regions underwent amplification using RNA transcripts as the source. With the HTBI primer set, the TCR CDR3 went through a first round of RT-PCR. TCRdb recomputed calls from the multiplex PCR reads with MiXCR, one row per CDR3 protein. Here the sample spans 85,000 to 110,000 distinct CDR3 sequences, about 50% being singletons.

Material for sequencing was blood. J is TRBJ2-5 and V is TRBV28; tentatively, D is TRBD1 or TRBD2 (5 bases each). This TCR derives from a middle-aged man with Graves' hyperthyroidism. CDR3 bases: TGTGCCAGCAGACCCGAGAGGGGCAAGCGCGTGGAGACCCAGTACTTC. Translation gives CASRPERGKRVETQYF. Full variable domain (missing parts from reference TRBV28 and TRBJ2-5): DVKVTQSSRYLVKRTGEKVFLECVQDMDHENMFWYRQDPGLGLRLIYFSYDVKMKEKGDIPEGYSVSREKKERFSLILESASTNQTSMYLCASRPERGKRVETQYFGPGTRLLVL.